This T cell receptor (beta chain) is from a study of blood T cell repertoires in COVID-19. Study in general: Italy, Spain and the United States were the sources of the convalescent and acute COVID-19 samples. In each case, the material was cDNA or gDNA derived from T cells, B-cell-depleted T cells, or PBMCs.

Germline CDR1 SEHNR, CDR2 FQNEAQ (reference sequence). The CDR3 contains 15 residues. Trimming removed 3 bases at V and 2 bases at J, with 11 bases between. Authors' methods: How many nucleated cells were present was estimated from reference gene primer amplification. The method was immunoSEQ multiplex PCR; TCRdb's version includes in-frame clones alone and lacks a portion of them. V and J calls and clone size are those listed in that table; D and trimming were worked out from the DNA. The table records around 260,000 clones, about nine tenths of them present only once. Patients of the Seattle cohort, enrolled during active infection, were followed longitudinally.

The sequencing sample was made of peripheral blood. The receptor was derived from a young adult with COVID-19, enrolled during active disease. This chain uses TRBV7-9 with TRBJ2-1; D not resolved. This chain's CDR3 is CASSFDGGTYNEQFF. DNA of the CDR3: TGTGCCAGCAGCTTTGATGGCGGAACCTACAATGAGCAGTTCTTC. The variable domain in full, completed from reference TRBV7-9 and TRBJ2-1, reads DTGVSQNPRHKITKRGQNVTFRCDPISEHNRLYWYRQTLGQGPEFLTYFQNEAQLEKSRLLSDRFSAERPKGSFSTLEIQRTEQGDSAMYLCASSFDGGTYNEQFFGPGTRLTVL.